One T cell receptor beta chain is described in this entry. What it recognizes is unknown. These data are taken from a study of T cell responses to AZD1222 COVID-19 vaccine. Points from the study as a whole: After the peak T cell response, and only then, were repertoires sampled. Vaccination with two AZD1222 doses was followed by a rise in Spike-specific TCR breadth and depth. Spike regions recognized by vaccine-associated CD4 TCRs spanned the protein, led by 160-218 and 743-854. In the spike-specific TCR repertoire, nearly half reportedly target unmutated variant regions.

TCRdb's copy holds only in-frame clones and misses some; the assay was immunoSEQ multiplex PCR. The sample has 100,000 to 120,000 clones, about nine tenths seen once. Germline V lookup: CDR1 MNHEY, CDR2 SVGAGI. V lost 6 bases and J 4 bases, leaving 16 bases between the germline ends. The CDR3 length is 15 residues. The V gene is TRBV6-5, the J gene TRBJ1-5; tentatively, D is TRBD1 (5 bases). Source: peripheral blood, taken 28 days after the second AZD1222 dose. This TCR was sampled from an adult who received the AZD1222 COVID-19 vaccine. The chain's CDR3 is CASSKKPQGNQPQHF. The CDR3 DNA is TGTGCCAGCAGCAAGAAGCCCCAGGGAAATCAGCCCCAGCATTTT.